This entry describes one T cell receptor beta chain. This sample is drawn from a study of T cell changes during pregnancy in multiple sclerosis. V shed 2 bases and J shed 11 bases, with 19 bases lying between them. The CDR3 is 14 residues long. The germline gives CDR1 GTSNPN, CDR2 SVGIG (reference sequence). Method: immunoSEQ multiplex PCR; TCRdb's copy keeps in-frame clones and lacks some. The sample has approximately 92,000 clones, about 92% seen once. This TCR came from a female donor with multiple sclerosis, enrolled in a pregnancy study. J is TRBJ2-1 and V is TRBV30, with a tentative D call TRBD2 (6 bases). The sample was peripheral blood, taken in the first trimester of pregnancy. DNA for the CDR3: TGTGCCTGGAGTAGGTACGGGAGACCTGATAAGCAGTTCTTC. Translation gives CAWSRYGRPDKQFF.